The clone carrying this TCR beta chain has just one count. Germline values: CDR1 SGHAT, CDR2 FQDESV (reference sequence). V dropped 5 bases and J dropped 4; count of bases not matched to a gene: 13. The CDR3 runs to 16 residues. This specimen comes from a study of OX40 agonist ivuxolimab in advanced cancers. The data were produced by immunoSEQ multiplex PCR, yet TCRdb's version contains in-frame clones alone and is incomplete. The sample has roughly 67,000 clones, around 87% seen once. Sampling times: baseline, cycle 4 day 1, cycle 7 day 1. The TCR was taken from an adult with an advanced solid tumor such as melanoma, head and neck, liver or kidney cancer. The sequenced sample was CD4+ or CD8+ T cells sorted from blood, obtained in a trial of the OX40 agonist ivuxolimab. The chain combines TRBV11-1 with TRBJ1-1; 7 positions match TRBD1. CDR3 region: CASSQANRGRITEAFF. For the CDR3, the DNA is TGTGCCAGCAGCCAGGCTAACAGGGGAAGAATCACTGAAGCTTTCTTT.